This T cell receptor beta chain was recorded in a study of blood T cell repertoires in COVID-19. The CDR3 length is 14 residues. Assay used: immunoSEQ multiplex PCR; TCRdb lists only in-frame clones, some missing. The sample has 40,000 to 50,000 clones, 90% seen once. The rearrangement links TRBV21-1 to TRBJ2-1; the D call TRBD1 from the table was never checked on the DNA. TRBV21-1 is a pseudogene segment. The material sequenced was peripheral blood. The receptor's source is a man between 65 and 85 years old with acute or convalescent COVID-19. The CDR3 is CASSKGTAGNEQFF. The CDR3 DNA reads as TGTGCCAGCAGCAAAGGGACAGCCGGAAATGAGCAGTTCTTC.